The 16 T cell receptor beta chains below come from one sample, sequenced in a study of blood T cell repertoires in COVID-19. The protocol was immunoSEQ multiplex PCR, while the TCRdb copy is restricted to in-frame clones and leaves out a portion. The sample consists of more than 100,000 clones, 81% of them appearing once. Input material: peripheral blood. These receptor sequences come from a woman in her sixties or seventies with active or convalescent COVID-19.

This clone was seen only a few times. The chain links TRBV27 to TRBJ1-2; D unresolved. The germline CDR1 and CDR2 sequences are MNHEY and SMNVEV (reference sequence). Trimming removed 1 base at V and 1 base at J, with 4 bases between. The CDR3 extends over 13 amino acids. The CDR3 DNA is TGTGCCAGCAGTTTATACAGTAACTATGGCTACACCTTC. It codes for CASSLYSNYGYTF.

V and J are TRBV7-9 and TRBJ2-2; TRBD2 matches 11 bases. Germline assignment: CDR1 SEHNR and CDR2 FQNEAQ (reference sequence). The junction had 3 bases not matched to a gene; V was cut back by 4 bases and J by 5 bases. The CDR3 runs 15 residues. CDR3 DNA: TGTGCCAGCAGCTCTAGCGGGGGGATGACCGGGGAGCTGTTTTTT. Amino acids: CASSSSGGMTGELFF.

The chain recombines TRBV27 with TRBJ2-7; weak D call: TRBD2 (6 bases). With 6 bases removed from V and 3 bases from J, the gap between germline ends came to 18 bases. CDR1 and CDR2 from the germline V gene are MNHEY and SMNVEV (reference sequence). The CDR3 consists of 15 residues. The CDR3 sequence is CASSSRTGVGYEQYF. As DNA, the CDR3 is TGTGCCAGCAGCTCTCGGACGGGGGTGGGCTACGAGCAGTACTTC.

This chain uses TRBV5-1 with TRBJ1-1, with TRBD1 matching 7 bases. V gave up 4 bases and J gave up 6 bases; unmatched junction bases: 12. CDR1 and CDR2 (germline): SGHRS, YFSETQ. The CDR3 has 15 residues. CDR3 protein: CASSTGDSWRAEAFF. The DNA for the CDR3 is TGCGCCAGCAGCACCGGGGACAGCTGGCGGGCTGAAGCTTTCTTT.

The genes are TRBV27 and TRBJ2-5; 8 positions agree with TRBD1. The V segment lost 4 bases and the J segment 4 bases; nucleotides outside the gene matches: 11. Germline lookup yields CDR1 MNHEY and CDR2 SMNVEV (reference sequence). The CDR3 contains 16 residues. CDR3 in DNA: TGTGCCAGCAGTTCCAGGGGGCGATTGGGTATAGAGACCCAGTACTTC. The encoded protein is CASSSRGRLGIETQYF.

The genes are TRBV7-3 and TRBJ2-1; 7 nucleotides match TRBD2. The V and J ends lost 1 base and 6 bases, in that order; junction bases with no gene match: 6. From germline, CDR1 is SGHTA and CDR2 FQGTGA. The CDR3 has 15 amino acids. CDR3 sequence (DNA): TGTGCCAGCAGCTTAATTCGGGCTAGCGGCAATGAGCAGTTCTTC. Protein: CASSLIRASGNEQFF.

This sequence joins TRBV28 and TRBJ1-4; a weak D match, TRBD1 (6 bases). Trimming stripped 5 bases from V and 10 bases from J, with 20 bases between. Germline assignment: CDR1 MDHEN and CDR2 SYDVKM. This CDR3 contains 15 residues. The CDR3 protein is CASSPSGTSNRKLFF. The CDR3 bases are TGTGCCAGCAGTCCCTCGGGGACATCTAATCGAAAACTGTTTTTT. The variable domain in full, completed from reference TRBV28 and TRBJ1-4, reads DVKVTQSSRYLVKRTGEKVFLECVQDMDHENMFWYRQDPGLGLRLIYFSYDVKMKEKGDIPEGYSVSREKKERFSLILESASTNQTSMYLCASSPSGTSNRKLFFGSGTQLSVL.

V usage is TRBV28 and J usage is TRBJ2-2, with a tentative D call TRBD1 (6 bases). Germline V gene data show CDR1 as MDHEN and CDR2 as SYDVKM. The CDR3 runs 16 residues. The germline V and J ends were trimmed by 2 bases and 1 base, with 11 bases remaining between them. The CDR3 region has the DNA TGTGCCAGCAGTTTACCGGGACAAAAGAACACCGGGGAGCTGTTTTTT. Translation: CASSLPGQKNTGELFF.

The chain is built from TRBV28 and TRBJ1-5; D not resolved. The CDR3 is 16 residues long. Per the germline V gene, CDR1 is MDHEN and CDR2 is SYDVKM. V was shortened by 7 bases and J by 3 bases, with 19 bases between the two germline ends. The CDR3 here is CASIPSAGRNNQPQHF. The CDR3, as DNA: TGTGCCAGCATCCCCAGCGCGGGGAGGAACAATCAGCCCCAGCATTTT.

The sample holds a few counts of this clone. The chain links TRBV5-5 to TRBJ2-7; 9 bases map to TRBD1. Trimming removed 3 bases from V and 3 bases from J; junction bases left unmatched: 16. This CDR3 region has 18 residues. Germline CDR1 SGHKS, CDR2 YYEKEE (reference sequence). In DNA form, the CDR3 reads TGTGCCAGCAGCTCTACTGGGGGACAGGGCCCTTTTGACTACGAGCAGTACTTC. This codes for CASSSTGGQGPFDYEQYF.

Concerning this clone itself: The same CDR3 is also encoded by other DNA sequences in this sample. The rearrangement joins TRBV5-1 to TRBJ1-1; no firm D call. Between the trimmed V and J ends, which lost 3 bases and 1 base, there was a span of 10 bases. CDR3 size: 14 residues. The germline V gene encodes CDR1 SGHRS and CDR2 YFSETQ. CDR3 sequence (DNA): TGCGCCAGCAGCTCCGGTACCGCGAACACTGAAGCTTTCTTT. Amino acid sequence: CASSSGTANTEAFF.

This clone was counted at least ten times. The chain recombines TRBV24-1 with TRBJ2-2; D ambiguous. Germline V gene lookup returns CDR1 KGHDR and CDR2 SFDVKD. The CDR3 length is 15 residues. The V gene lost 3 bases and the J gene lost 0 bases, with 7 bases spanning the gap. The CDR3 DNA follows: TGTGCCACCAGTGATGTCAGTCCGAACACCGGGGAGCTGTTTTTT. It specifies CATSDVSPNTGELFF.

This chain links TRBV5-4 with TRBJ1-2, with D possibly matching TRBD1 (5 bases). This CDR3 is 14 amino acids long. Between the trimmed V and J ends, which lost 1 base and 3 bases, there was a span of 10 bases. The germline CDR1 and CDR2 sequences are SGHNT and YYREEE (reference sequence). Here the CDR3 DNA reads TGTGCCAGCAGCTTGAAGCAGGGCGACTATGGCTACACCTTC. This sequence encodes CASSLKQGDYGYTF. Supplemented by reference TRBV5-4 and TRBJ1-2, the full variable domain reads ETGVTQSPTHLIKTRGQQVTLRCSSQSGHNTVSWYQQALGQGPQFIFQYYREEENGRGNFPPRFSGLQFPNYSSELNVNALELDDSALYLCASSLKQGDYGYTFGSGTRLTVV.

The chain carries TRBV5-1 and TRBJ2-3; 15 bases are a match to TRBD2. Per the germline V gene, CDR1 is SGHRS and CDR2 is YFSETQ. This CDR3 has 16 residues. After removal of 0 bases from V and 7 bases from J, the junction contained 3 bases not matched to a gene. The CDR3, as DNA: TGCGCCAGCAGCTTGGTGGGACTAGCGGGAGGAAATACGCAGTATTTT. As protein: CASSLVGLAGGNTQYF.

V is TRBV5-1 and J is TRBJ1-6; 9 nucleotides align to TRBD1. The length of the CDR3 is 17 residues. Germline trimming cut 0 bases from V and 8 bases from J; bases unmatched to any gene: 9. Per the germline V gene, CDR1 is SGHRS and CDR2 is YFSETQ. The CDR3 region has the DNA TGCGCCAGCAGCTTGGCAGGGAACAGGGGGCAAGATTCACCCCTCCACTTT. Its protein is CASSLAGNRGQDSPLHF.

The V gene is TRBV7-2, the J gene TRBJ1-1; D perhaps matches TRBD1 (5 bases). V lost 6 bases and J lost 4, with 12 bases in between. Germline V CDR1 and CDR2: SGHTA, FQGNSA. The CDR3 contains 13 residues. For the CDR3, the DNA is TGTGCCAGCAGTCTTCGACAGCCCACTGAAGCTTTCTTT. Translated, it gives CASSLRQPTEAFF. The whole variable domain, remainder taken from reference TRBV7-2 and TRBJ1-1, is GAGVSQSPSNKVTEKGKDVELRCDPISGHTALYWYRQSLGQGLEFLIYFQGNSAPDKSGLPSDRFSAERTGGSVSTLTIQRTQQEDSAVYLCASSLRQPTEAFFGQGTRLTVV.